The 23 T cell receptor beta chains in this list originate from one sample, sequenced in a study of T-cell memory formation after mild COVID-19. One entry per CDR3 protein, called by TCRdb with MiXCR from the 5' RACE reads. The sample lists some 340,000 distinct CDR3 sequences, approximately 13% seen once, with roughly a fifth in the top ten. Sample: PBMCs or a T cell subset sorted from them (not recorded which). The source is a man aged 18 to 30 who had mild COVID-19 (a few samples of this study predate the infection). Cell type and time point are not known.

This chain links TRBV7-9 with TRBJ2-7; D is possibly TRBD2 (5 bases). The CDR3 totals 13 residues. V was pared by 3 bases and J by 6 bases, with 12 bases between. Germline lookup yields CDR1 SEHNR and CDR2 FQNEAQ (reference sequence). The DNA of the CDR3 is TGTGCCAGCAGCTTGACCCGGGGAGCCGAGCAGTACGTC. Encoded protein: CASSLTRGAEQYV.

This clonotype was counted between two and nine times. The chain joins TRBV20-1 to TRBJ2-1; no reliable D call. The CDR3 length is 11 residues. Trimming removed 3 bases from V and 9 bases from J, with 9 bases in between. Germline V gene sequence: CDR1 DFQATT, CDR2 SNEGSKA (reference sequence). The CDR3 sequence: CSARVLAEQFF. The CDR3 coding sequence is TGCAGTGCTAGGGTATTGGCTGAGCAGTTCTTC.

This clonotype was counted at least ten times. V and J are TRBV12-3 or TRBV12-4 and TRBJ1-2, with unresolved D. The CDR3 is 13 amino acids. V lost 2 bases to trimming and J lost 8 bases, with 12 bases between them. CDR3 in DNA: TGTGCCAGCAGTTTAAAGGGATTTGGCGGCTACACCTTC. Protein: CASSLKGFGGYTF.

The chain is built from TRBV11-2 and TRBJ2-1; D gene uncertain. Looked up from germline, CDR1 is SGHAT and CDR2 is FQNNGV. V was cut by 1 base and J by 0 bases, with 10 bases left in between. This CDR3 has 16 residues. The CDR3, as DNA: TGTGCCAGCAGCTTAGTGGGTTTAAGCTCCTACAATGAGCAGTTCTTC. Translation gives CASSLVGLSSYNEQFF.

In this sample, this clonotype turned up a few times. The rearrangement links TRBV3-1 to TRBJ1-1, with D maybe TRBD1 (5 bases). CDR1 is LGHDT and CDR2 is YNNKEL in the germline V gene (reference sequence). V was pared by 3 bases and J by 10 bases, with 18 bases between. The CDR3 has 14 residues. CDR3 protein: CASSQDDGPGVAFF. DNA of the CDR3: TGTGCCAGCAGCCAGGATGACGGCCCGGGGGTAGCTTTCTTT.

The sample holds a few counts of this clonotype. V usage is TRBV5-1 and J usage is TRBJ2-3, with a possible D match to TRBD1 (5 bases). Germline CDR1 reads SGHRS; CDR2 reads YFSETQ. CDR3 length: 12 amino acids. V was clipped by 3 bases and J by 9 bases, with 11 bases between them. CDR3 sequence reads: CASSSDRATQYF. The DNA for the CDR3 is TGCGCCAGCAGCTCAGACAGAGCGACGCAGTATTTT.

The chain employs TRBV3-1 and TRBJ2-3; no firm D call. The V end lost 7 bases, the J end lost 0 bases, and 8 bases lay between the germline ends. CDR3 length equals 13 residues. CDR1 and CDR2 from the germline V gene are LGHDT and YNNKEL (reference sequence). The CDR3: CASTDRSTDTQYF. In DNA, the CDR3 is TGTGCCAGCACCGATCGGAGCACAGATACGCAGTATTTT.

This clonotype was recorded many times. The chain has TRBV5-4 and TRBJ2-5, with TRBD2 matching 7 bases. The CDR3 length is 13 residues. With V trimmed by 5 bases and J by 3 bases, 4 bases remained unmatched. Germline V gene data show CDR1 as SGHNT and CDR2 as YYREEE (reference sequence). CDR3 sequence reads: CASRGSGEETQYF. The CDR3 DNA reads TGTGCCAGCAGGGGAAGCGGGGAAGAGACCCAGTACTTC.

V usage is TRBV20-1 and J usage is TRBJ1-4; TRBD1 agrees at 10 bases. The germline CDR1 and CDR2 sequences are DFQATT and SNEGSKA (reference sequence). The CDR3 loop spans 13 amino acids. V was clipped by 5 bases and J by 8 bases; unmatched bases: 5. CDR3 nucleotide sequence: TGCAGTGCTCGGACAGGGGGTAGAGAAAAACTGTTTTTT. Amino acids: CSARTGGREKLFF.

This clonotype occurred a few times. The rearrangement uses TRBV12-3 or TRBV12-4 and TRBJ2-5; D not certain. V gave up 6 bases and J gave up 4 bases, with 12 bases separating them. The CDR3 spans 13 residues. Here the CDR3 reads CASRPRFLETQYF. Here the CDR3 DNA reads TGTGCCAGCAGGCCCCGGTTTTTAGAGACCCAGTACTTC.

The chain has TRBV15 and TRBJ1-4; a possible D gene is TRBD1 (6 bases). The CDR3 contains 15 residues. CDR1 and CDR2 (germline): LNHNV, YYDKDF (reference sequence). V lost 3 bases, J lost 0 bases, and 8 bases lay in between. CDR3: CATSSDRSTNEKLFF. CDR3 coding DNA: TGTGCCACCAGCAGTGACAGGTCAACTAATGAAAAACTGTTTTTT.

J is TRBJ1-5 and V is TRBV7-3; D might be TRBD1 (6 bases). This CDR3 has 14 residues. Per germline, CDR1 SGHTA and CDR2 FQGTGA. The V and J ends lost 5 bases and 6 bases respectively, with 14 bases between them. The CDR3 coding sequence is TGTGCCAGCAGCACCGGACAGCCACTTCAGCCCCAGCATTTT. Translation: CASSTGQPLQPQHF.

This clonotype came up a few times. The rearrangement links TRBV5-5 to TRBJ1-2; TRBD1 is a possible D gene (5 bases). The CDR3 contains 15 residues. V shed 0 bases and J shed 5 bases, with 14 bases lying between them. Looked up from germline, CDR1 is SGHKS and CDR2 is YYEKEE (reference sequence). This CDR3 reads CASSLAGPGAYGYTF. The CDR3 DNA sequence: TGTGCCAGCAGCTTGGCAGGGCCGGGAGCATATGGCTACACCTTC.

This clonotype has at least ten counts. This chain joins TRBV7-2 and TRBJ2-6; possible D gene TRBD1, 6 bases. Trimming took 1 base from V and 12 from J, leaving 13 bases between them. Germline assignment: CDR1 SGHTA and CDR2 FQGNSA. The length of the CDR3 is 14 residues. CDR3 sequence reads: CASSLEGTMTVLTF. The DNA of the CDR3 is TGTGCCAGCAGCTTAGAAGGGACAATGACCGTCCTGACTTTC.

This clonotype occurred a few times. The chain joins TRBV7-9 to TRBJ1-5, with D maybe TRBD1 (6 bases). This CDR3 comprises 13 residues. Trimming stripped 5 bases from V and 6 bases from J, with 11 bases between. Germline V lookup: CDR1 SEHNR, CDR2 FQNEAQ (reference sequence). The chain's CDR3 is CASSEGGSQPQHF. Written as DNA, the CDR3 is TGTGCCAGCAGCGAAGGGGGTTCTCAGCCCCAGCATTTT.

In its sample, this clonotype was seen a few times. This chain links TRBV7-9 with TRBJ1-2; 9 bases match TRBD1. Losses at the gene ends were 4 bases for V and 0 bases for J; bases not matched to a gene: 12. The CDR3 consists of 18 residues. Per germline, CDR1 SEHNR and CDR2 FQNEAQ (reference sequence). Here the CDR3 DNA reads TGTGCCAGCAGCTCCTGGGACAGGGACCAACAGGCTAACTATGGCTACACCTTC. Its protein product is CASSSWDRDQQANYGYTF.

This clonotype was picked up many times. The chain uses TRBV7-6 and TRBJ2-2; no clear D gene. Germline values: CDR1 SGHVS, CDR2 FNYEAQ. CDR3 length: 12 amino acids. V was pared by 5 bases and J by 7 bases, with 8 bases between. This chain's CDR3 is CASSDHRGELFF. Here the CDR3 DNA reads TGTGCCAGCAGCGATCACCGCGGGGAGCTGTTTTTT.

DNA of the CDR3: TGCGCCAGCAGCGTCGACAGGGGCAGCACAGATACGCAGTATTTT. Amino acids: CASSVDRGSTDTQYF. The chain is built from TRBV5-1 and TRBJ2-3; 8 nucleotides agree with TRBD1. The CDR3 covers 15 residues. Germline V CDR1 and CDR2: SGHRS, YFSETQ. V shed 4 bases and J 0 bases; nucleotides not matched to a gene: 4.

V and J are TRBV10-2 and TRBJ2-7; either TRBD1 or TRBD2 may fit D (5 bases each). Germline loops: CDR1 WSHSY, CDR2 SAAADI. Trimming cost V 4 bases and J 2 bases, with 9 bases left between them. CDR3 size: 13 residues. The CDR3 DNA follows: TGCGCCAGCAGTGTCAGGGACCCCTACGAGCAGTACTTC. Residues: CASSVRDPYEQYF.

Ten or more counts support this clonotype. The chain recombines TRBV4-3 with TRBJ1-1, with no clear D. V was shortened by 0 bases and J by 9 bases, with 14 bases between the two germline ends. This CDR3 has 14 residues. Germline V gene sequence: CDR1 LGHNA, CDR2 YSLEER. The CDR3 loop reads CASSQESWATQAFF. The CDR3 DNA is TGCGCCAGCAGCCAAGAATCTTGGGCAACCCAAGCTTTCTTT.

This chain joins TRBV7-9 and TRBJ2-7, with a weak D call TRBD1 (6 bases). V lost 1 base and J 1 base, leaving 8 bases between the germline ends. Looked up from germline, CDR1 is SEHNR and CDR2 is FQNEAQ (reference sequence). The CDR3 is made up of 14 amino acids. In DNA form, the CDR3 reads TGTGCCAGCAGCTTAGTAGGGGGTTCCTACGAGCAGTACGTC. Protein product: CASSLVGGSYEQYV.

The chain couples TRBV7-8 to TRBJ1-6; D perhaps matches TRBD1 (5 bases). Germline V CDR1 and CDR2: SGHVS, FQNEAQ. The CDR3 totals 15 residues. The V end was cut by 4 bases, the J end by 7 bases, with 14 bases between. CDR3 protein: CASSSRGVENSPLHF. The CDR3 DNA reads TGTGCCAGCAGCTCCAGAGGGGTAGAGAATTCACCCCTCCACTTT.

This clonotype was detected only a few times. The rearrangement uses TRBV6-1 and TRBJ1-6; unclear D gene. V was shortened by 5 bases and J by 8 bases, with 13 bases between the two germline ends. The length of the CDR3 is 14 residues. Germline V gene lookup returns CDR1 MNHNS and CDR2 SASEGT. The CDR3 reads CASSITLADSPLHF. CDR3 nucleotide sequence: TGTGCCAGCAGTATAACGCTTGCTGATTCACCCCTCCACTTT.